This TCR beta chain was documented in a study of T-cell reconstitution after alpha-beta-depleted transplantation in children. This clonotype came up a few times. During its preparation, the TCRbeta library received unique molecular identifiers. TCRdb passed the PCR reads through MiXCR, listing each CDR3 protein once. The data show a few hundred thousand distinct CDR3 sequences, roughly a quarter seen once. Germline values: CDR1 SGHRS, CDR2 YFSETQ. The CDR3 extends over 14 amino acids. The V gene end was trimmed by 4 bases and the J gene end by 5 bases; junction bases not matched to a gene: 7. This clonotype was sampled from a boy younger than two with Wiskott-Aldrich syndrome, due to receive a stem cell transplant. This chain joins TRBV5-1 and TRBJ1-1; 8 bases are shared with TRBD1. This sample comprised PBMCs, obtained before TCRalphabeta/CD19-depleted stem cell transplant. CDR3 coding DNA: TGCGCCAGCAGCATGAGGACAGGGTGGACTGAAGCTTTCTTT. Amino acids: CASSMRTGWTEAFF.